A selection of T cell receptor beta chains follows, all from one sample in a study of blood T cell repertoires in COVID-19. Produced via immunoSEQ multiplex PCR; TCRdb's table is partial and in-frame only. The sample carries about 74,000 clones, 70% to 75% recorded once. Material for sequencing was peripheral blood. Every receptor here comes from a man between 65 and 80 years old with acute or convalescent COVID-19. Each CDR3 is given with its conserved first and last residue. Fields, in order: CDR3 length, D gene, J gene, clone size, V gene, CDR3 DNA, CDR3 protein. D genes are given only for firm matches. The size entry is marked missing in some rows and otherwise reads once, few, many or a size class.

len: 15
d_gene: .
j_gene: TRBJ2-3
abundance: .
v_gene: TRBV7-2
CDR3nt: TGTGCCAGCAGCTTCCGGGTCCAGGGGACAGATACGCAGTATTTT
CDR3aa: CASSFRVQGTDTQYF

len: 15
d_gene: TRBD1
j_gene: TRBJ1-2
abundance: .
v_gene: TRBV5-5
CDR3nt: TGTGCCAGCAGTACAACAGGGGGCGATAGTTATGGCTACACCTTC
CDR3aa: CASSTTGGDSYGYTF

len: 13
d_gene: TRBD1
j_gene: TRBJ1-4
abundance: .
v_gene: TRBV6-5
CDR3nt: TGTGCCAGCTCAGGGGGCAGGAATGAAAAACTGTTTTTT
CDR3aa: CASSGGRNEKLFF

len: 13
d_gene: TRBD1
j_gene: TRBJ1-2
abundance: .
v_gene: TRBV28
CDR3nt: TGTGCCAGCAGGCTTACAGGGGACTATGGCTACACCTTC
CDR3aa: CASRLTGDYGYTF

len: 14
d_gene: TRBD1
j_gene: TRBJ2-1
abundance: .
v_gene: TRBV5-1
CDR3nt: TGCGCCAGCAGCTGGACAGGGGTAAGGGGTGAGCAGTTCTTC
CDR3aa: CASSWTGVRGEQFF

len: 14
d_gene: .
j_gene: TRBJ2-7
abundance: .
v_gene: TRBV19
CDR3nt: TGTGCCAGTAGTATAAGAGACAGTAGCTACGAGCAGTACTTC
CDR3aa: CASSIRDSSYEQYF

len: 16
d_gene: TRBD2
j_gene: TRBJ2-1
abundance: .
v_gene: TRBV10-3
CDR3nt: TGTGCCATCAGTGATTCCGGTACTAGCGGGAGCTATGAGCAGTTCTTC
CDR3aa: CAISDSGTSGSYEQFF

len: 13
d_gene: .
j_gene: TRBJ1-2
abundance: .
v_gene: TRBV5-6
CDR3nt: TGTGCCAGCAGCTTGACAGGCCCCTATGGCTACACCTTC
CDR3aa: CASSLTGPYGYTF

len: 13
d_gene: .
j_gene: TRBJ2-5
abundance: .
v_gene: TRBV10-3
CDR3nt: TGTGCCATCAGTGAGTCTCAAAAAGAGACCCAGTACTTC
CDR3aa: CAISESQKETQYF

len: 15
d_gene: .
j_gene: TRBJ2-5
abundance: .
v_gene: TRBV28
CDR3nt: TGTGCCAGCAGTTCCCCGACAGGTGGCGAAGAGACCCAGTACTTC
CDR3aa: CASSSPTGGEETQYF

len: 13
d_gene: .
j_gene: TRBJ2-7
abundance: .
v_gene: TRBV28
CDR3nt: TGTGCCAGCACCTCGTTACAGGGCAAAGAGCAGTACTTC
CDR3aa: CASTSLQGKEQYF

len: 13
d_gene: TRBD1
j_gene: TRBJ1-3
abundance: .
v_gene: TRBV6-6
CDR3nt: TGTGCCAGCAGTCGGGACAGGGGAAACACCATATATTTT
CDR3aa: CASSRDRGNTIYF

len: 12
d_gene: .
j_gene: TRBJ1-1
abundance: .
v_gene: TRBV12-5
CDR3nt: TGTGCTAGTGGTTTGGGCACAGGAGAAGCTTTCTTT
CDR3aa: CASGLGTGEAFF

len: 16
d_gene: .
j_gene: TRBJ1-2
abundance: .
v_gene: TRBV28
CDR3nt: TGTGCCAGCAGTTCATCGGGGGGTGTACCCAGCTATGGCTACACCTTC
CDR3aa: CASSSSGGVPSYGYTF

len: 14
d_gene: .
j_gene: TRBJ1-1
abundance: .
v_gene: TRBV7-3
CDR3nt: TGTGCCAGCAGCTTCGGTCTCATGAACACTGAAGCTTTCTTT
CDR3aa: CASSFGLMNTEAFF

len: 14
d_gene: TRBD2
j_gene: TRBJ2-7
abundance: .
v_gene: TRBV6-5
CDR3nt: TGTGCCAGCAAAACGATAGCGGGGAACTACGAGCAGTACTTC
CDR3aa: CASKTIAGNYEQYF

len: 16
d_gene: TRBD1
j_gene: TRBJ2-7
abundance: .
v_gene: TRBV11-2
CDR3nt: TGTGCCAGCAGCTTAGACTCGGGACAGGCCTCCTACGAGCAGTACTTC
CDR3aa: CASSLDSGQASYEQYF

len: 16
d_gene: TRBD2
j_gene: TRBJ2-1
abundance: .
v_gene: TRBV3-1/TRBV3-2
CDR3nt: TGTGCCAGCAGCCATTGGACTAGCGGGACTTACAATGAGCAGTTCTTC
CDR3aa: CASSHWTSGTYNEQFF

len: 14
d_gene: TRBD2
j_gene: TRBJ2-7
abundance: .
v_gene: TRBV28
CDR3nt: TGTGCCAGCATCCGCGGGACTAATATATACGAGCAGTACTTC
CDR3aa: CASIRGTNIYEQYF

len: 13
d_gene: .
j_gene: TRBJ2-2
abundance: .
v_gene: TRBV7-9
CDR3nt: TGTGCCAGCAGCACCCACAGGGCCGGGGAGCTGTTTTTT
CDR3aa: CASSTHRAGELFF

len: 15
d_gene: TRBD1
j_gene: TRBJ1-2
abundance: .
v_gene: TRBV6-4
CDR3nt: TGTGCCAGCAGTGAGCATCGACAGGGGGCAGATGGCTACACCTTC
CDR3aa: CASSEHRQGADGYTF

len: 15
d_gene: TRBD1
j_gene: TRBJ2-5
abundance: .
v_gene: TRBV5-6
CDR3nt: TGTGCCAGCAGTCAGGACAGGGGGAGTCGAGAGACCCAGTACTTC
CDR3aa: CASSQDRGSRETQYF

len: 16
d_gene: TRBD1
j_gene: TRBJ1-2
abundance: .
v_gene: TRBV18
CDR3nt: TGTGCCAGCTCACCATCGCCACAGGGGGCATACTATGGCTACACCTTC
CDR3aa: CASSPSPQGAYYGYTF

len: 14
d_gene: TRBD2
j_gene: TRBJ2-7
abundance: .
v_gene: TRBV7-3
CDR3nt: TGTGCCAGCAGCCCAACTAGCGGCCTATACGAGCAGTACTTC
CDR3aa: CASSPTSGLYEQYF

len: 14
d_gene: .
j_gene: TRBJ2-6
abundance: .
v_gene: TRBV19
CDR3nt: TGTGCCAGTAGGGGGGCCTCTGGGGCCAACGTCCTGACTTTC
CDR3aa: CASRGASGANVLTF

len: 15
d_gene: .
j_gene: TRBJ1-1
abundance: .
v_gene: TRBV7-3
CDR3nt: TGTGCCAGCAGCTTAAACCCCGGGAGGGACACTGAAGCTTTCTTT
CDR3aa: CASSLNPGRDTEAFF

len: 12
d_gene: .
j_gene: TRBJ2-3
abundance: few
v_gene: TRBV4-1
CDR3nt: TGCGCCAGCAGCCAAGTCGGCGCGGTGCAGTATTTT
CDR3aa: CASSQVGAVQYF

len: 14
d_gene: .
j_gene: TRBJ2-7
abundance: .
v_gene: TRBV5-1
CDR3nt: TGCGCCAGCAGCTTGGAGCGAGGGCAGCAAGGGCAGTACTTC
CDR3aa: CASSLERGQQGQYF

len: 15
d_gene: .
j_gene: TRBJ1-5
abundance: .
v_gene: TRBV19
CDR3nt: TGTGCCAGTAGTATATCGGGGTTTAGCAATCAGCCCCAGCATTTT
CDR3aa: CASSISGFSNQPQHF

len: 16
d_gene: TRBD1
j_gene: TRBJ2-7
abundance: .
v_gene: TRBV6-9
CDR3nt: TGTGCCAGCAGTTACCGGGACAGGGGAATTTTTTACGAGCAGTACTTC
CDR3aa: CASSYRDRGIFYEQYF